This T cell receptor beta chain was found in a study of early T cells in non-severe SARS-CoV-2 infection. On the study more broadly: Unsorted whole blood bulk RNA was sequenced, with unpaired chains. Study-level results: Matching results from VDJdb favored anti-spike CD8 responses, leaving private and CD4 specificities undetected.

Researchers attached unique molecular identifiers to individual cDNA molecules. TCRdb redid the calling of the 5' RACE reads with MiXCR, one entry per CDR3 protein. The sample lists 55,000 to 70,000 distinct CDR3 sequences, 11% occurring once. The germline V and J ends were trimmed by 5 bases and 6 bases, with 16 bases remaining between them. The germline CDR1 and CDR2 sequences are KGHSH and LQKENI. The CDR3 spans 14 residues. This clonotype was counted only a few times. What it binds is unknown. The chain carries TRBV18 and TRBJ1-2; the D gene is possibly TRBD1 (6 bases). The receptor was derived from an adult who was a healthcare worker with PCR-confirmed SARS-CoV-2 infection or an uninfected control (not recorded which). The sample comprised whole blood. The CDR3 coding sequence is TGTGCCAGCTCAGATTACAGGGAGGACCATGGCTACACCTTC. It yields the protein CASSDYREDHGYTF.